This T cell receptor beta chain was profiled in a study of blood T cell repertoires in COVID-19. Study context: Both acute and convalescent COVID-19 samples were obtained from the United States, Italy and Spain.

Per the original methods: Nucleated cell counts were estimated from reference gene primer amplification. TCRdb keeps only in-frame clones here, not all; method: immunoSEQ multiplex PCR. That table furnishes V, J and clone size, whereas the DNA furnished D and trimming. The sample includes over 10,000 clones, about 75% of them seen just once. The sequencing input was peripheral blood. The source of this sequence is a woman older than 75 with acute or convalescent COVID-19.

The CDR3 loop is CASSQDGGQTQYF. Here the CDR3 DNA reads TGTGCCAGCAGCCAAGACGGGGGGCAGACCCAGTACTTC. V and J are TRBV4-2 and TRBJ2-5, with D possibly being TRBD2 (7 bases). This CDR3 is built from 13 residues. Germline V gives CDR1 LGHNA, CDR2 YNFKEQ. Trimming cost V 0 bases and J 6 bases, with 8 bases left between them.